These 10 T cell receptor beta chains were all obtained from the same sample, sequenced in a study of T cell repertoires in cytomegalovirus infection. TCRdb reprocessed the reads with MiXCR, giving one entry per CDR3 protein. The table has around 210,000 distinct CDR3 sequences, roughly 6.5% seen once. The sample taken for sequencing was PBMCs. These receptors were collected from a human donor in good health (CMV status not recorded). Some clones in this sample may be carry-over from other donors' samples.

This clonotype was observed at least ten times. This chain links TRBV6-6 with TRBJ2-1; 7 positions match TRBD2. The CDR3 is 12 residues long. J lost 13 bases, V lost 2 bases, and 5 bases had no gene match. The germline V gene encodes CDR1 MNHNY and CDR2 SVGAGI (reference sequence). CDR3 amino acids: CASSYQAGYQFF. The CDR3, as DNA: TGTGCCAGCAGTTACCAAGCGGGGTATCAGTTCTTC.

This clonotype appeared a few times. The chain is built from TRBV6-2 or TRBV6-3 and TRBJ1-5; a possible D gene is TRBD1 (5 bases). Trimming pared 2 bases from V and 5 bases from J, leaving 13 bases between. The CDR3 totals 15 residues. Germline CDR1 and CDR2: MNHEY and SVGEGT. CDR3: CASSYGQGRDQPQHF. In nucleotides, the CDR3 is TGTGCCAGCAGTTACGGGCAGGGACGCGATCAGCCCCAGCATTTT.

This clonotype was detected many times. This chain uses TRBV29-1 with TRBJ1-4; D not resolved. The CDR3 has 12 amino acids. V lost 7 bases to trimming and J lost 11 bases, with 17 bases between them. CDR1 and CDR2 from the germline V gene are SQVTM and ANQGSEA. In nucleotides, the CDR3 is TGCAGCGCCGGGGAGGGTTGGGAGAAACTGTTTTTT. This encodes CSAGEGWEKLFF. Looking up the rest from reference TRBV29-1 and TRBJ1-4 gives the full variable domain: SAVISQKPSRDICQRGTSLTIQCQVDSQVTMMFWYRQQPGQSLTLIATANQGSEATYESGFVIDKFPISRPNLTFSTLTVSNMSPEDSSIYLCSAGEGWEKLFFGSGTQLSVL.

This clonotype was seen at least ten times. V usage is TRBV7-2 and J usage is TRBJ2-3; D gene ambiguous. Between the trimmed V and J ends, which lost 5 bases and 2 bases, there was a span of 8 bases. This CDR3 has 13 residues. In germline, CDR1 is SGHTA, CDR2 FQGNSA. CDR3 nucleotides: TGTGCCAGCAGCAACTCGTTCACAGATACGCAGTATTTT. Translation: CASSNSFTDTQYF.

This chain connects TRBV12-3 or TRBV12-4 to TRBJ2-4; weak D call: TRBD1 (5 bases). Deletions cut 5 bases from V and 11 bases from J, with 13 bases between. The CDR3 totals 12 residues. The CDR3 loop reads CASSLRQRFQYF. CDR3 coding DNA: TGTGCCAGCAGTCTTCGACAGAGGTTTCAGTACTTC.

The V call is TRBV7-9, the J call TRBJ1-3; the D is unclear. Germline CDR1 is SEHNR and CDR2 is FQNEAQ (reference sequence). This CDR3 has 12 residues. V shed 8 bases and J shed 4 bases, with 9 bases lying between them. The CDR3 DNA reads TGTGCCAGCCCTCACTCCGGAAACACCATATATTTT. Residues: CASPHSGNTIYF. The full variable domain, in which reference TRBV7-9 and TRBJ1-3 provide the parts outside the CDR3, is DTGVSQNPRHKITKRGQNVTFRCDPISEHNRLYWYRQTLGQGPEFLTYFQNEAQLEKSRLLSDRFSAERPKGSFSTLEIQRTEQGDSAMYLCASPHSGNTIYFGEGSWLTVV.

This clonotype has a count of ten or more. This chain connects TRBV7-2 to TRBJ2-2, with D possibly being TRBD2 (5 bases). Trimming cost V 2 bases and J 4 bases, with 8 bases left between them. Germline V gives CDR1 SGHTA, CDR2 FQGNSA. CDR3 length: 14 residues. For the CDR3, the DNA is TGTGCCAGCAGCTTACGAGGGCGCACCGGGGAGCTGTTTTTT. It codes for CASSLRGRTGELFF. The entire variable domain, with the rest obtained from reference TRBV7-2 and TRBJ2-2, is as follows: GAGVSQSPSNKVTEKGKDVELRCDPISGHTALYWYRQSLGQGLEFLIYFQGNSAPDKSGLPSDRFSAERTGGSVSTLTIQRTQQEDSAVYLCASSLRGRTGELFFGEGSRLTVL.

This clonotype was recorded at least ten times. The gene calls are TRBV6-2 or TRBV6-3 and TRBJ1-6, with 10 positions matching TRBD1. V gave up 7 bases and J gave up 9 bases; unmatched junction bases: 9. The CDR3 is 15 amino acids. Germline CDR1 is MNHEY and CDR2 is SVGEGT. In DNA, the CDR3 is TGTGCCAGCACCGGTGACAGGGGGCGATCTTCACCCCTCCACTTT. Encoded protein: CASTGDRGRSSPLHF.

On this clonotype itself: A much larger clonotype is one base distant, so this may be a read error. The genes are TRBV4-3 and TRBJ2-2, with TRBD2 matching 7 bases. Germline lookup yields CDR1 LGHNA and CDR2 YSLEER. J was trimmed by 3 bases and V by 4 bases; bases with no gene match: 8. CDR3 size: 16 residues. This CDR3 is CASSLVSGSDTGELFF. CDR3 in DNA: TGCGCCAGCAGCCTAGTTAGCGGGTCGGACACCGGGGAGCTGTTTTTT.

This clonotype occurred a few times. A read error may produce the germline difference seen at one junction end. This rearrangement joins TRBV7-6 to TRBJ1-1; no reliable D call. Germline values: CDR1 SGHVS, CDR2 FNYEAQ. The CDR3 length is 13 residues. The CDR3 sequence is CASSLGEDTEAFF. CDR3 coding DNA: TGTGCTAGCAGCTTGGGAGAGGACACTGAAGCTTTCTTT.